The source of this TCR beta chain is a study of blood T cell repertoires in COVID-19. V was clipped by 7 bases and J by 6 bases; unmatched bases: 6. This CDR3 has 13 amino acids. Data came from immunoSEQ multiplex PCR; TCRdb stores just in-frame clones and leaves some out. The data hold a few hundred thousand clones, with over 75% observed a single time. Sequencing used peripheral blood. This TCR derives from a woman in her thirties with acute or convalescent COVID-19. The chain joins TRBV12-3 or TRBV12-4 to TRBJ1-5; 7 nucleotides agree with TRBD1. The CDR3 coding sequence is TGTGCCAGCACCGCTAACAGGGGTCAGCCCCAGCATTTT. Translated, it gives CASTANRGQPQHF.